This TCR beta chain was captured in a study of cytomegalovirus exposure and HLA in healthy donors. Clones were read by immunoSEQ multiplex PCR, and TCRdb kept only the in-frame ones, dropping some. The table lists approximately 230,000 clones, about 90% of them singletons, with 12% in the top ten. Concerning this clone itself: As yet, its antigen is unknown.

The study drew the donors from its roughly 110-subject validation cohort, separate from the roughly 700-subject first cohort. Findings and limits, study-wide: It was reportedly the case that the classifier diagnosed cytomegalovirus status with high specificity and sensitivity.

The CDR3 contains 15 residues. Looked up from germline, CDR1 is MGHRA and CDR2 is YSYEKL. V lost 3 bases, J lost 1 base, and 2 bases stayed unmatched. This TCR derives from a man younger than 35 in good health and CMV-seropositive. The chain has TRBV4-1 and TRBJ2-5, with 10 positions matching TRBD2. What was sequenced was PBMCs. This CDR3 reads CASSHGTSVQETQYF. CDR3 coding DNA: TGCGCCAGCAGCCACGGGACTAGCGTCCAAGAGACCCAGTACTTC.